This T cell receptor (beta chain) came from a study of shared clonotypes between healthy human individuals. Execution of the assay was at deep level. This table comes from immunoSEQ multiplex PCR, and its TCRdb copy is limited to in-frame clones, with some not included. The sample consists of roughly 2 million clones, over 85% of them appearing once. CD8 cells regarded as naive lacked CD45RO, were positively chosen for CCR7, and omitted terminally differentiated effector memory CD45RA+ cells. In germline, CDR1 is MNHEY, CDR2 SMNVEV (reference sequence). The CDR3 loop spans 14 amino acids. The V and J ends lost 5 bases and 4 bases respectively, with 12 bases between them. Findings of the study overall: Sharing across four donors was highest in naive CD4 (about 5%) and lowest in memory CD8 (0.4%). Apart from blood, nothing was sampled; tissue repertoires likely differ.

Notes on this clone: Antigen specificity is unknown.

The clonotype was recovered from a man between 18 and 35 years old in good health. Material: naive CD8+ T cells sorted from blood. J is TRBJ2-1 and V is TRBV27; no clear D gene. This chain's CDR3 is CASSPRLRYNEQFF. The CDR3 DNA reads TGTGCCAGCAGTCCGCGGTTGCGTTACAATGAGCAGTTCTTC.